This T cell receptor (beta chain) appears in the sequencing data of a study of CD8 T cells in Susac syndrome (dated by TCRdb to the late 2010s). Background on the whole study: The study used repertoire sequencing to test whether antigen drove CD8+ T cell activation and differentiation in Susac syndrome. The study compared CD8+ T cell repertoire clonality among around 11 healthy donors, roughly 14 Susac syndrome patients and fewer than 19 multiple sclerosis patients.

Concerning this clonotype itself: The clone's antigen remains unknown. No much larger clonotype is one base removed from it; base qualities were not supplied.

RNA was extracted with the RNeasy kit and roughly 0.45 to 1 ug was reverse transcribed using random hexamers. The immunoSEQ multiplex PCR assay, covering 54 Vbeta and 13 Jbeta segments, was used to amplify TCR beta CDR3 regions. Bias from PCR amplification was corrected by using a synthetic template baseline for primer optimization and for computational correction. On the authors' methods: Reads were annotated to V, D and J genes per IMGT and analyzed with immunoSEQ Analyzer, keeping only productive sequences. Clonality was calculated as one minus the Shannon entropy normalized by log2 of the number of productive unique sequences. For each patient and control, public and private clones were evaluated among the 100 most prevalent clones. Clones were defined as Susac-specific when absent from the healthy and MS cohorts, from 1052 published viral clones and from other ImmuneACCESS disease sequences. TCRdb redid the processing of the public reads, applying fastp at Q25 and MiXCR, and retained in-frame beta chains. Duplicate CDR3 protein sequences are folded into a single record with the most common DNA and genes. The V and J calls and clone size come from TCRdb's table, not from the authors' own analysis. The sample has about 150,000 distinct CDR3 sequences on record, roughly 94% of them singletons. The ten most abundant clones make up roughly 0.21% of the sample.

General study outcomes and caveats: The TCR sequencing and HLA analysis was acknowledged to have included a relatively small number of individuals.

CDR1 is given as MNHEY and CDR2 as SMNVEV, both from the germline V gene (reference sequence). Trimming costs V 5 bases and J 0 bases, and their ends lie 10 bases apart. CDR3 length: 14 amino acids, cysteine to phenylalanine. The CDR3 DNA has 42 bases and is translated from base 1. Peripheral blood CD8+ and CD4+ T cells from healthy donors, Susac syndrome patients and multiple sclerosis patients were profiled using high-throughput TCR beta sequencing. Multiple sclerosis controls were treatment-naive patients with stable or active relapsing-remitting disease fulfilling revised McDonald criteria. Bulk CD8+ and CD4+ T cells were purified by magnetic negative isolation, whereas CD8+ TEMRA cells were enriched by FACS. Blood was collected in EDTA tubes and processed within 24 hours, with PBMCs isolated through density gradient centrifugation. PBMCs destined for TCR sequencing were cryopreserved in liquid nitrogen and later thawed in a 37 °C water bath. The sorted or isolated CD4+, CD8+ and CD8+ TEMRA cells reached a purity of at least 90%.

This receptor was obtained from a human donor with multiple sclerosis. This sequence uses TRBV27 and TRBJ1-1; the D segment cannot be called with confidence. Sample: CD8+ T cells from PBMCs. The DNA sequence is TGTGCCAGCAGTAACGTAAAAGTGAACACTGAAGCTTTCTTT. Its amino acids are CASSNVKVNTEAFF.